This TCR beta chain came from a study of siplizumab effects on memory and regulatory T cells. Germline V lookup: CDR1 MNHNS, CDR2 SASEGT. Trimming removed 7 bases at V and 11 bases at J, with 15 bases between. CDR3 length: 12 amino acids. Method: immunoSEQ multiplex PCR; TCRdb's copy keeps in-frame clones and lacks some. The sample yields over 80,000 clones, about 94% seen once. The source material was non-Treg CD4+ T cells sorted from blood. The sequence derives from a human donor in good health. This sequence joins TRBV6-1 and TRBJ2-1, with TRBD2 as a possible D gene (5 bases). The CDR3 DNA reads TGTGCCAGCACGGAGAAAAGGACTCAGCAGTTCTTC. Encoded protein: CASTEKRTQQFF.